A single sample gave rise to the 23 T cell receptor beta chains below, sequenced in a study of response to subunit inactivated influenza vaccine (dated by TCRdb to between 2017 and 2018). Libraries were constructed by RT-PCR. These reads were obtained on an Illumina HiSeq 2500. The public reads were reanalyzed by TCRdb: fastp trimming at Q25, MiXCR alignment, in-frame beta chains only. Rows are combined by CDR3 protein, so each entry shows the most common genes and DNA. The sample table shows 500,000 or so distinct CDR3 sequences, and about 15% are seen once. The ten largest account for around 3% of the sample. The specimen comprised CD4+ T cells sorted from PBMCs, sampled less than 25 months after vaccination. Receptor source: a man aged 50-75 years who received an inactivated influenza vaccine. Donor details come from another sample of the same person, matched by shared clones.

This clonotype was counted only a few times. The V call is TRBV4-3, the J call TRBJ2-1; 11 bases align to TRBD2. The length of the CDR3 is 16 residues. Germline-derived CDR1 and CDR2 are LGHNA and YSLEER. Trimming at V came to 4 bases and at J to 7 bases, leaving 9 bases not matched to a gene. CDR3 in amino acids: CASSLLPRTSGNEQFF. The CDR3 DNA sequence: TGCGCCAGCAGCCTACTCCCACGGACTAGCGGGAATGAGCAGTTCTTC.

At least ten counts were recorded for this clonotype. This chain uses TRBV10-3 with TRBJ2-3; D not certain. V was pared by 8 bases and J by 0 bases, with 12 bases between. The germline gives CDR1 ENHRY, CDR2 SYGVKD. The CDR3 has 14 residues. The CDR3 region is CAISVGTSTDTQYF. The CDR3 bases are TGTGCCATCTCAGTAGGAACTAGCACAGATACGCAGTATTTT.

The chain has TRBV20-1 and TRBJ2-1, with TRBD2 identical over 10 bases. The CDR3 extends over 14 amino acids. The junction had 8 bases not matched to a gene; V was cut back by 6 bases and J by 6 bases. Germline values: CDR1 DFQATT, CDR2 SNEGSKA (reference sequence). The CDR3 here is CSANLAGAGNEQFF. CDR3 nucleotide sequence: TGCAGTGCAAATCTAGCGGGAGCGGGCAATGAGCAGTTCTTC.

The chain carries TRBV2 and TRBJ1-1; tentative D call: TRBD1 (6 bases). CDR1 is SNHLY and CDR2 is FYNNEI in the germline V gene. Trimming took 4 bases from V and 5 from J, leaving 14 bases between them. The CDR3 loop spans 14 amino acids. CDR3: CASSGEGGSTEAFF. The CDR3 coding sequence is TGTGCCAGCAGTGGGGAGGGGGGGTCTACTGAAGCTTTCTTT.

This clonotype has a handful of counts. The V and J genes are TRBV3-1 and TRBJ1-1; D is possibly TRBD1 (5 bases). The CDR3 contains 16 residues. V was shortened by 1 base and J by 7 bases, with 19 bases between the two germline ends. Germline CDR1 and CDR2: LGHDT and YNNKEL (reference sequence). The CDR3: CASSQGMTWRDYEAFF. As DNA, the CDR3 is TGTGCCAGCAGCCAAGGGATGACGTGGCGGGACTATGAAGCTTTCTTT.

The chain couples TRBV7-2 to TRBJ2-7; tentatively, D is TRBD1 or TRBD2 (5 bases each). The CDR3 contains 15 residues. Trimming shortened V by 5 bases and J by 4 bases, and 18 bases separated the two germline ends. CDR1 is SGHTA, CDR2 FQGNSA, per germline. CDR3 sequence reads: CASSAGTRAVYEQYF. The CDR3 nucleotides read TGTGCCAGCAGCGCCGGGACCCGGGCGGTGTACGAGCAGTACTTC.

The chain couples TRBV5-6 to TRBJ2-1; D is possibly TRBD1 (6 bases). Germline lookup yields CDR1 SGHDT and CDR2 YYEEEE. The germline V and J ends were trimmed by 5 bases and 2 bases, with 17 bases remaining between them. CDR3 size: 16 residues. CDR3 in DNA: TGTGCCAGCAGTTCGATCGACAGGCCGACCTACAATGAGCAGTTCTTC. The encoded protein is CASSSIDRPTYNEQFF. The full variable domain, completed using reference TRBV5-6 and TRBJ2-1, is DAGVTQSPTHLIKTRGQQVTLRCSPKSGHDTVSWYQQALGQGPQFIFQYYEEEERQRGNFPDRFSGHQFPNYSSELNVNALLLGDSALYLCASSSIDRPTYNEQFFGPGTRLTVL.

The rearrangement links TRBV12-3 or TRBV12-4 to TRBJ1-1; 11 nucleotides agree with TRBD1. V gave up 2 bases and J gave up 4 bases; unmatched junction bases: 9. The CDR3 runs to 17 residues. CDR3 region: CASSLYGTGGLGTEAFF. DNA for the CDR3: TGTGCCAGCAGTTTATACGGGACAGGGGGACTTGGCACTGAAGCTTTCTTT.

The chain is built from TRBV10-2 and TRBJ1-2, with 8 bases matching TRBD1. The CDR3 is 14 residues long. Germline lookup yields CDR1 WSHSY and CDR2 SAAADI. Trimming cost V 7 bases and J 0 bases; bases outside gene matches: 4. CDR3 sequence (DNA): TGCGCCAGCACTGGACAGGGAGCTAACTATGGCTACACCTTC. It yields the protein CASTGQGANYGYTF.

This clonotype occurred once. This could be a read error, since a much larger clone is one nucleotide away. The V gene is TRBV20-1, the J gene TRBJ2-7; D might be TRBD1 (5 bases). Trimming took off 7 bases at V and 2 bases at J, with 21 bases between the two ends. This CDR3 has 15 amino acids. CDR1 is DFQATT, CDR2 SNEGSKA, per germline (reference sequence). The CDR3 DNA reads TGCAGTGTTAGCCGTCCAGGGCTACCCCCCTACGAGCAGTACTTC. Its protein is CSVSRPGLPPYEQYF.

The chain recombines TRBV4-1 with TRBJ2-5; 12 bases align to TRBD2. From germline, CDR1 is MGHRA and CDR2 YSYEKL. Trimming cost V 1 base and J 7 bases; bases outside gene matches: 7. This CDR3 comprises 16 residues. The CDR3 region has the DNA TGCGCCAGCAGCCAAGGCCTAGCGGGGGGGCCCGTGACCCAGTACTTC. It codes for CASSQGLAGGPVTQYF.

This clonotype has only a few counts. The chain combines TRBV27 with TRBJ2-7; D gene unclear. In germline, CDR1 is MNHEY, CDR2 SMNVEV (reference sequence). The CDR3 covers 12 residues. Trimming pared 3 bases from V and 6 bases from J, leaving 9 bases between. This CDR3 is CASSLPAGEQYF. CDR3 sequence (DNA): TGTGCCAGCAGTTTGCCAGCTGGCGAGCAGTACTTC.

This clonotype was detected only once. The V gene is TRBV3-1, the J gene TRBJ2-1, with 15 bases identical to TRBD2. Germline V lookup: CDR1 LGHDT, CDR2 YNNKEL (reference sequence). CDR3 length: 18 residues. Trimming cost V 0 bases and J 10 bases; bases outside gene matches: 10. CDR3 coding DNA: TGTGCCAGCAGCCAAGACCCCCGGACTAGCGGGAGGGCAGGAGAGCAGTTCTTC. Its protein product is CASSQDPRTSGRAGEQFF.

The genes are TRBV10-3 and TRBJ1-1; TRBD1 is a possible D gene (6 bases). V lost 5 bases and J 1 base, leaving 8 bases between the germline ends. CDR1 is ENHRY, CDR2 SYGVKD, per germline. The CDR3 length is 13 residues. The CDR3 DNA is TGTGCCATCAGTTCGGGACAGAACACTGAAGCTTTCTTT. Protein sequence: CAISSGQNTEAFF.

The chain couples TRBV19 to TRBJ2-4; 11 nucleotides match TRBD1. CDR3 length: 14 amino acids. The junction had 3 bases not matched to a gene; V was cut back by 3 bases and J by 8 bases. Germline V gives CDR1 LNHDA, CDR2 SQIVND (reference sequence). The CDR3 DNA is TGTGCCAGTAGTATCGGACAGGGGGCGGACATTCAGTACTTC. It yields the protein CASSIGQGADIQYF.

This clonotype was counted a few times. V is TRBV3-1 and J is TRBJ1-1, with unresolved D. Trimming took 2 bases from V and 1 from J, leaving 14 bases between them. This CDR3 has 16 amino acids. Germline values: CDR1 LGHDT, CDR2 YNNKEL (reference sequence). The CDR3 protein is CASSQYSTSPNTEAFF. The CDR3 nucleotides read TGTGCCAGCAGCCAATACAGTACGTCCCCGAACACTGAAGCTTTCTTT.

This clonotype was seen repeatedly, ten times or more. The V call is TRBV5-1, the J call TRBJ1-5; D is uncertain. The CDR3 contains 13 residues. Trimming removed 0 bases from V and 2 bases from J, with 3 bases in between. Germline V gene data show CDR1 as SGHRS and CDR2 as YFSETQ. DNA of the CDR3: TGCGCCAGCAGCTTGGATGGCAATCAGCCCCAGCATTTT. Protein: CASSLDGNQPQHF.

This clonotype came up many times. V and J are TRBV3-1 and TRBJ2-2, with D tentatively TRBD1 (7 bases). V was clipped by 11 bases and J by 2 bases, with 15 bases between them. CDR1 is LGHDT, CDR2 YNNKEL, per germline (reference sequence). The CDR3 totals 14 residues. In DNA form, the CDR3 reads TGTGCCTCTACTCAGGGGGGAAACACCGGGGAGCTGTTTTTT. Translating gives CASTQGGNTGELFF.

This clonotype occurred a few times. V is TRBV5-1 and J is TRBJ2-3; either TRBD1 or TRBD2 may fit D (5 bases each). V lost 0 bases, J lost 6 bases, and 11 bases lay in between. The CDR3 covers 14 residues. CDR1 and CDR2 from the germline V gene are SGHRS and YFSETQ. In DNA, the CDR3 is TGCGCCAGCAGCTTGGACGGGACCGGTGATACGCAGTATTTT. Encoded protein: CASSLDGTGDTQYF.

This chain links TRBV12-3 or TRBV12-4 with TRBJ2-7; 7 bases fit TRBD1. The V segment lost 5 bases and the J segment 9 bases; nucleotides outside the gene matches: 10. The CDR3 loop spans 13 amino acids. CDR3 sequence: CASSIHDRARQYF. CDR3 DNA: TGTGCCAGCAGTATCCACGACAGGGCCAGGCAGTACTTC.

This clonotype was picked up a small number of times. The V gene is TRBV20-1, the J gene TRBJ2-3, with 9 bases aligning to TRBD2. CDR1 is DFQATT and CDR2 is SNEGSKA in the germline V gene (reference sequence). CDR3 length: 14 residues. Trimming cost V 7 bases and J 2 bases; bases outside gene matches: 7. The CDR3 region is CSGARGGVTDTQYF. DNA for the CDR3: TGCAGTGGGGCGCGGGGGGGGGTCACAGATACGCAGTATTTT.

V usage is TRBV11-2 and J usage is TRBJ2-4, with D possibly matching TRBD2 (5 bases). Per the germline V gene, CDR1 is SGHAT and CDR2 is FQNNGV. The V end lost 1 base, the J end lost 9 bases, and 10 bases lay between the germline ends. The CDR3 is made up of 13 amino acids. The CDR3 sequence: CASSLGGQSIQYF. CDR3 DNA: TGTGCCAGCAGCTTAGGCGGGCAAAGCATTCAGTACTTC.

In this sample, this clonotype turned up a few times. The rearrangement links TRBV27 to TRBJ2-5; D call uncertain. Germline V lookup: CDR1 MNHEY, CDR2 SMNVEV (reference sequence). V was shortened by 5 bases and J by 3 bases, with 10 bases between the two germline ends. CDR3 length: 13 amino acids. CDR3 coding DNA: TGTGCCAGCAGTATACGAAGGGAAGAGACCCAGTACTTC. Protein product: CASSIRREETQYF.